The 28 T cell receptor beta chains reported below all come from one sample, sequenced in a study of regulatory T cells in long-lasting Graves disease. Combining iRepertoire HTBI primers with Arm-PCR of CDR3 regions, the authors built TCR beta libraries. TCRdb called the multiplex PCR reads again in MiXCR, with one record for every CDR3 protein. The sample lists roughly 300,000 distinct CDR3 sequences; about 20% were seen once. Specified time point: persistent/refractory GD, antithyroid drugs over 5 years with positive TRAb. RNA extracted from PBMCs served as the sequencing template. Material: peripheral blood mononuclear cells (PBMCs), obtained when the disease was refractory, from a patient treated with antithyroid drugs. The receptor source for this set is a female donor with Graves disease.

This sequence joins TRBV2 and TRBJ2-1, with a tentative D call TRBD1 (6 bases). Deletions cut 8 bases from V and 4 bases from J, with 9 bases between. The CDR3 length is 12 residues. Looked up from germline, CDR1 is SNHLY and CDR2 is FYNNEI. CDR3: CASERGYNEQFF. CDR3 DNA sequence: TGTGCCAGCGAGAGGGGGTACAATGAGCAGTTCTTC.

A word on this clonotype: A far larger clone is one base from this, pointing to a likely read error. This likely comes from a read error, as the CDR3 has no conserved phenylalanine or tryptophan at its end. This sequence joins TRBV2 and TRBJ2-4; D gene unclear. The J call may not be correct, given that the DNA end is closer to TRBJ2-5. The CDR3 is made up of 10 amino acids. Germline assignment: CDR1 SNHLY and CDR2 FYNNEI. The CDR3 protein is CASSVETQYL. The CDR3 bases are TGTGCCAGCAGTGTGGAGACCCAGTACCTC.

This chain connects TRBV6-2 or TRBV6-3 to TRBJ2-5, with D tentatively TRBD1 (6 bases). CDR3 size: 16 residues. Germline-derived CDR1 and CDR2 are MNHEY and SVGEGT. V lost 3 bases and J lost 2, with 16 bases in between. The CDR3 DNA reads TGTGCCAGCAGTTATGGTACAGGGCTAGTTCAAGAGACCCAGTACTTC. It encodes CASSYGTGLVQETQYF.

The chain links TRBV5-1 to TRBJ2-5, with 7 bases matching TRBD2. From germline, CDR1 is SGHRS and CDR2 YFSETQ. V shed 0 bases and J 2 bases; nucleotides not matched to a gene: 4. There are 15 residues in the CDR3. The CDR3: CASSLAQGLQETQYF. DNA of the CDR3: TGCGCCAGCAGCTTGGCCCAGGGACTACAAGAGACCCAGTACTTC.

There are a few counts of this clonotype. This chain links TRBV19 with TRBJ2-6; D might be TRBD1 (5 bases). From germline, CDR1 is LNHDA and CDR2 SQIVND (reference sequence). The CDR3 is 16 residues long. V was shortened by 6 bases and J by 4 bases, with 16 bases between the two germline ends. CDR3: CASRNDPGFGANVLTF. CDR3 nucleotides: TGTGCCAGTAGGAATGATCCAGGGTTCGGGGCCAACGTCCTGACTTTC.

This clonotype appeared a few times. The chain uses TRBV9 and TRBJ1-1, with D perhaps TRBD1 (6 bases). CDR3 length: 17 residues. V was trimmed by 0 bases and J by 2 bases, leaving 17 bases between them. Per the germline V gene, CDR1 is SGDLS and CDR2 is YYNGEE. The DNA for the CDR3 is TGTGCCAGCAGCGTAGGAGGGGGGGCGGGGGGCAACACTGAAGCTTTCTTT. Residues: CASSVGGGAGGNTEAFF.

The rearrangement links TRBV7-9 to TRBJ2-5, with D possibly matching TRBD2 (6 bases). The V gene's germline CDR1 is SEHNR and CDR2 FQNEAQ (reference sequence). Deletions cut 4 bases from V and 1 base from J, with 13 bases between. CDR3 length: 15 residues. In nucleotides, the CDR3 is TGTGCCAGCAGCTCATATGGGGGGACCCAAGAGACCCAGTACTTC. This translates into CASSSYGGTQETQYF.

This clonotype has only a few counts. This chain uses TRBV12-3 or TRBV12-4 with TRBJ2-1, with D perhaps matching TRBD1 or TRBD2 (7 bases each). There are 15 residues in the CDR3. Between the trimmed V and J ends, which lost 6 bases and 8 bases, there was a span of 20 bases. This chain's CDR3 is CASRPQGGARDEQFF. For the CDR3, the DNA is TGTGCCAGCAGGCCCCAGGGGGGGGCCCGCGATGAGCAGTTCTTC.

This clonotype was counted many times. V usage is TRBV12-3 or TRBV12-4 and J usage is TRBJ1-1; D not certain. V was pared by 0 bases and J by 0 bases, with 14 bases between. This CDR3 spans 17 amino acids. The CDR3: CASSLAAPGGVNTEAFF. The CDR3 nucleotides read TGTGCCAGCAGTTTAGCGGCCCCGGGCGGAGTGAACACTGAAGCTTTCTTT.

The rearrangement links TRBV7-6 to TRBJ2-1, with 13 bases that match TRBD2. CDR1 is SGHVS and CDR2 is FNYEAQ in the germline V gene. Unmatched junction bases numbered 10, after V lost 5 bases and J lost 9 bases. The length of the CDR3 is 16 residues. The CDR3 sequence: CASSLPTSGGALEQFF. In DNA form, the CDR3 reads TGTGCCAGCAGCCTACCAACTAGCGGGGGGGCTCTTGAGCAGTTCTTC.

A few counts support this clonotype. CDR3 bases: TGCAGTGCTAGCGGCAGGATTCGTGAAGCTTTCTTT. Translation: CSASGRIREAFF. The V call is TRBV20-1, the J call TRBJ1-1; the D is unclear. V lost 3 bases to trimming and J lost 7 bases, with 12 bases between them. This CDR3 is 12 amino acids long. CDR1 and CDR2 (germline): DFQATT, SNEGSKA (reference sequence).

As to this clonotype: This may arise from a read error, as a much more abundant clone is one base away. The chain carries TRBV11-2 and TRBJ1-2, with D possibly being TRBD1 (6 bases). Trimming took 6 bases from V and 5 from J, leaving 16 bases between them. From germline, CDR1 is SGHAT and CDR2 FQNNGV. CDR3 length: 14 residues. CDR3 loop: CASRRPGHFYGYTF. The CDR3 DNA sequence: TGTGCCAGCAGACGGCCGGGACATTTTTATGGCTACACCTTC.

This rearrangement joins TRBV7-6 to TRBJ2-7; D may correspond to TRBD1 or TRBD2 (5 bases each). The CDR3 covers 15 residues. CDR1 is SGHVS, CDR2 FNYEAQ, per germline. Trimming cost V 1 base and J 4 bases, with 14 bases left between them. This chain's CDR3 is CASSLGDDVYYEQYF. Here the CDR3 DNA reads TGTGCCAGCAGCTTAGGGGACGATGTTTATTACGAGCAGTACTTC.

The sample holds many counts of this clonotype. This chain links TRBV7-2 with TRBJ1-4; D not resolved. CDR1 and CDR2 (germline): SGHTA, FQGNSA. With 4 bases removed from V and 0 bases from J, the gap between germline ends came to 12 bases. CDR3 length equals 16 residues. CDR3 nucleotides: TGTGCCAGCAGCTCCTACTCGACGGCAACTAATGAAAAACTGTTTTTT. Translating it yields CASSSYSTATNEKLFF.

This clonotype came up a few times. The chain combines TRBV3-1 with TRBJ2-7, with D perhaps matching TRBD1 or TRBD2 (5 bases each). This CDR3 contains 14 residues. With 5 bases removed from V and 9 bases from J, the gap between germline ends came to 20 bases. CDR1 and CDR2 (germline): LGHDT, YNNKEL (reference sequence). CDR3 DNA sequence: TGTGCCAGCAGCGCAGCATCACAAGGGACGGTGCAGTACTTC. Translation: CASSAASQGTVQYF.

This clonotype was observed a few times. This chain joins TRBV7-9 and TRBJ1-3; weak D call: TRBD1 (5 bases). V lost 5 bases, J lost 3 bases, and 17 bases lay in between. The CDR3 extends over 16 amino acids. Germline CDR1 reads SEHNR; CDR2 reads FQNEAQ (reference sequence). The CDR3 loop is CASSPPWRGFGNTIYF. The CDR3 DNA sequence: TGTGCCAGCAGCCCCCCTTGGAGGGGCTTTGGAAACACCATATATTTT.

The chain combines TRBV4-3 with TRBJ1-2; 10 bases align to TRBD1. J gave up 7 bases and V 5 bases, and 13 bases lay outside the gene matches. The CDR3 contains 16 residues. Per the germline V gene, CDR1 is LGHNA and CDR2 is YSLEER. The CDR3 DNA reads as TGCGCCAGCAGCGGACAGGGGGTAAACCCTAACCGTGGCTACACCTTC. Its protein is CASSGQGVNPNRGYTF.

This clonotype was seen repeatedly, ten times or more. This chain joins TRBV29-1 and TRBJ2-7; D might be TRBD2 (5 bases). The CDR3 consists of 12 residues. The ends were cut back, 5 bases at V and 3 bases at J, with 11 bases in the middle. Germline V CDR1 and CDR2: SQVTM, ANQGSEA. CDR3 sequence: CSVLTGNYEQYF. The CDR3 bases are TGCAGCGTTTTGACGGGGAACTACGAGCAGTACTTC.

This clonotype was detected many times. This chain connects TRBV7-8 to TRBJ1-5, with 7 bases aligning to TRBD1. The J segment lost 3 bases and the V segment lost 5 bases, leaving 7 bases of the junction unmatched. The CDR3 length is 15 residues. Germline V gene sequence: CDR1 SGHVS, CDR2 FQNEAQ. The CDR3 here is CASSPHRGVNQPQHF. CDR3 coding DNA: TGTGCCAGCAGCCCTCACAGGGGCGTCAATCAGCCCCAGCATTTT.

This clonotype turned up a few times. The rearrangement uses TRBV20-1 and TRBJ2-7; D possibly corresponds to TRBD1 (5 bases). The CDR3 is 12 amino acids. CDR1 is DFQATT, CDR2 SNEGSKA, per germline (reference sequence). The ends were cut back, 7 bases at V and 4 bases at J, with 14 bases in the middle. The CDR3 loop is CSVLQGGYEQYF. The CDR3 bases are TGCAGTGTACTCCAGGGCGGTTACGAGCAGTACTTC.

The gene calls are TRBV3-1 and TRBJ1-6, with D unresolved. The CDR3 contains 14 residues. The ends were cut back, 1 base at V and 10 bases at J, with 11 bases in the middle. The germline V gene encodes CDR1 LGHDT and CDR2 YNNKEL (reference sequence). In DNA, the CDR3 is TGTGCCAGCAGCCAAGTGCAAGGGTACTCACCCCTCCACTTT. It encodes CASSQVQGYSPLHF.

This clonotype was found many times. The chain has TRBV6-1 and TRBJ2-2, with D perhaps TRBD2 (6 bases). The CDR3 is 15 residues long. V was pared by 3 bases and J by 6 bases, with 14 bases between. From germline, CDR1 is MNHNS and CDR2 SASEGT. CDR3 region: CASSDRVGGAGELFF. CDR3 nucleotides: TGTGCCAGCAGTGATAGAGTGGGAGGCGCCGGGGAGCTGTTTTTT.

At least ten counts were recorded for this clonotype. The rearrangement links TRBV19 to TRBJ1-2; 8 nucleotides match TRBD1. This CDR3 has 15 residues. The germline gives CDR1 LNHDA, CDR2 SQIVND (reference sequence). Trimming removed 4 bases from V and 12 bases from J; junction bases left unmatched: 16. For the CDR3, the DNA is TGTGCCAGTAGTACGACTTATCCAGGGGGCCGTTTCGACACCTTC. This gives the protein CASSTTYPGGRFDTF.

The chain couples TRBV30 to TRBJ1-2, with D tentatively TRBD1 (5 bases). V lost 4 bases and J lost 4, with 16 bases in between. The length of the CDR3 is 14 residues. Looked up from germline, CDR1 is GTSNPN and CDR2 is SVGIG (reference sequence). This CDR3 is CAWTTQGRPYGYTF. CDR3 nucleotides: TGTGCCTGGACAACCCAGGGCAGGCCCTATGGCTACACCTTC.

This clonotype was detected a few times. CDR3 loop: CASSLVQGGDQFF. As DNA, the CDR3 is TGTGCCAGCAGCTTAGTTCAGGGAGGTGATCAGTTCTTC. This chain links TRBV7-2 with TRBJ2-1; perhaps TRBD2 as D (6 bases). V dropped 1 base and J dropped 13 bases, with 14 bases sitting between them. Germline values: CDR1 SGHTA, CDR2 FQGNSA. This CDR3 has 13 amino acids.

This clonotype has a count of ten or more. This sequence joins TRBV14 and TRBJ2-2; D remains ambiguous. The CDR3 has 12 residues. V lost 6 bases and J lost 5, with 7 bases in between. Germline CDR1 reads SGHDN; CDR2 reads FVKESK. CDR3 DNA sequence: TGTGCCAGCAGTCAGAGAACCGGGGAGCTGTTTTTT. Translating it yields CASSQRTGELFF.

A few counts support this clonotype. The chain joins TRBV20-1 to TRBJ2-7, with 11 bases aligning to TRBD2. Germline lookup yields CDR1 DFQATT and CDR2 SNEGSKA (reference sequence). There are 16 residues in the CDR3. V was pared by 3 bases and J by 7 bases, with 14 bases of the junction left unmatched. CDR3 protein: CSARATSGKFSYEQYF. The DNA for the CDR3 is TGCAGTGCTAGGGCGACTAGCGGGAAGTTTAGCTATGAGCAGTACTTC.

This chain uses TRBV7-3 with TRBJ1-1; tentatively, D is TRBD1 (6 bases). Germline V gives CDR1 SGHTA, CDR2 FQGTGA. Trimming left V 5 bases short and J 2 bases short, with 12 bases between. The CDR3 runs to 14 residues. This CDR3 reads CASSVGTPNTEAFF. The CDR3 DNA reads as TGTGCCAGCAGCGTCGGGACACCTAACACTGAAGCTTTCTTT.